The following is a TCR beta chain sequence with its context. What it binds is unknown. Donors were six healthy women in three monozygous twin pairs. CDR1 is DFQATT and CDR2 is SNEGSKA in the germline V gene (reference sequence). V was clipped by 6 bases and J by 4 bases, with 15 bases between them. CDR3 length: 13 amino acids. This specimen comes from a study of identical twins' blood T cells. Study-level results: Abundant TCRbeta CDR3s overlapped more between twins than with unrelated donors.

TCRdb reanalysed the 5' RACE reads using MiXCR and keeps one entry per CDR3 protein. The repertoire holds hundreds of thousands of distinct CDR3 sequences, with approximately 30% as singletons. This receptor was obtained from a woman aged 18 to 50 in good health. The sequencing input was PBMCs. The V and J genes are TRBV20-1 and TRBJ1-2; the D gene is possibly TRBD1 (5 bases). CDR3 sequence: CSAIPSGGYGYTF. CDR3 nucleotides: TGCAGTGCCATTCCATCGGGGGGCTATGGCTACACCTTC.